Given below is one T cell receptor beta chain in context. Its antigen remains unidentified. Other DNA sequences in the same sample also yield this CDR3. The record originates from a study of cytomegalovirus exposure and HLA in healthy donors. Overall study context: Falling in the Caucasian-associated ancestry cluster were about 83% of under 450 genotyped donors. Findings and limits, study-wide: An observed cluster of highly shared sequence variants was recorded as a likely sequencing artifact.

With 60 Vbeta and 13 Jbeta primers, the PCR was carried out. TCRdb's copy holds only in-frame clones and misses some; the assay was immunoSEQ multiplex PCR. The repertoire holds 110,000 or so clones, with roughly 71% as singletons. V lost 2 bases to trimming and J lost 9 bases; unmatched junction nucleotides: 13. Germline V gene sequence: CDR1 MNHNS, CDR2 SASEGT. The CDR3 has 18 amino acids. This sequence joins TRBV6-1 and TRBJ2-3; 14 bases are shared with TRBD2. Sequenced: PBMCs. This TCR was sampled from a man aged 18 to 30 in good health and CMV-seropositive. The CDR3 spells CASSEYVTSGGAGDTQYF. The CDR3 DNA follows: TGTGCCAGCAGTGAATATGTGACTAGCGGGGGGGCCGGAGACACGCAGTATTTT.